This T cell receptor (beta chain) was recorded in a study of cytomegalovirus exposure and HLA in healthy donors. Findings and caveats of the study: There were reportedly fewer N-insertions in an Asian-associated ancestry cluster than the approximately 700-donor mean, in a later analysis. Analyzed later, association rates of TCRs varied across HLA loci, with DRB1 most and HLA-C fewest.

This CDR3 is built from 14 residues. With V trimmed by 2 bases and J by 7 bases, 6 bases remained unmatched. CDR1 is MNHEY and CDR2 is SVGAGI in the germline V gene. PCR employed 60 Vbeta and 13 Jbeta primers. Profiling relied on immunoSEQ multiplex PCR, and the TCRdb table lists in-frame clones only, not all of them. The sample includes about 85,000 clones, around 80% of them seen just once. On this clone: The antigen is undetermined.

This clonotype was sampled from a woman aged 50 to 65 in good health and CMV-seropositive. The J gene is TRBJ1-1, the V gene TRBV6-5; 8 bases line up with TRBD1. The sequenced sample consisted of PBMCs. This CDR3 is CASSYGQGFGEAFF. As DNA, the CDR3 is TGTGCCAGCAGTTACGGACAGGGTTTTGGTGAAGCTTTCTTT.